This paragraph reports one T cell receptor beta chain. The target of this receptor is not known. No base qualities exist here, and no much larger clone lies one base off it. The source of the sample is a study of Ad26.COV2.S vaccination and SARS-CoV-2 variants (dated by TCRdb to the early 2020s). In the study overall: Vaccine-arm donors came from COV1001, a multicentre, randomized, double-blind, placebo-controlled phase I-IIa trial of Ad26.COV2.S in healthy adults. Participants in the trial were split at random into five groups of five each, receiving low-dose or high-dose Ad26.COV2.S once or twice, or else placebo on both occasions. The specificity and breadth of SARS-CoV-2-reactive T cell receptors after Ad26.COV2.S vaccination were assessed by TCRbeta repertoire sequencing. Ad26.COV2.S was administered intramuscularly at a dose of 5x10^10 or 1x10^11 viral particles, either as one shot or as two shots given 56 days apart. A total of around 32 samples were included in the TCR-sequenced set, comprising roughly 19 Ad26.COV2.S vaccine recipients, 5 placebo recipients and 8 SARS-CoV-2 convalescent individuals. Blinding of investigators to trial group allocation was maintained during experiments and outcome assessment.

Broader findings and caveats from the paper: The study was not powered to compare responses between vaccine doses or regimens. After vaccination, substantial breadth of spike-specific CD8+ and CD4+ T cell responses was reported. Spike-specific TCR breadth was higher in Ad26.COV2.S recipients than in placebo recipients (P = 0.0014). The authors noted that the TCR breadth and depth analyses may have underestimated total T cell responses. Comparable non-spike TCR breadth was observed between vaccine and placebo recipients, consistent with only spike being contained in the vaccine.

The immunoSEQ Assay was the method used to sequence TCRbeta CDR3 regions. After extraction, genomic DNA underwent amplification by bias-controlled multiplex PCR, followed by high-throughput sequencing. The authors' analysis ran thus. To quantify the absolute abundance of each unique TCRbeta CDR3 region, sequences were collapsed and filtered. T cell fraction was estimated by normalization of TCRbeta template counts to usable DNA, with usable DNA being measured through amplification of reference genes present in all nucleated cells. Repertoire TCRs were annotated as SARS-CoV-2-specific when V gene, CDR3 amino acid sequence and J gene were exactly matched to a known reactive TCR set. The reference SARS-CoV-2 TCR set came from MIRA and was filtered for enrichment in COVID-19-positive ImmuneCODE repertoires, removing public or cross-reactive TCRs. Using the MIRA antigens, annotated TCRs were further analysed by specific ORF or by position within an ORF. Breadth was defined as the number of annotated unique rearrangements divided by the total number of unique productive rearrangements, and depth was defined as the summed frequency of the annotated unique rearrangements. TCR breadth was compared between groups using two-sided Wilcoxon rank-sum tests. The clones in this table, taken by TCRdb from immuneACCESS, are in-frame only. Not every clone is retained; where verified, under half of the shortfall comes from an unresolved V gene, and the cause of the rest is unknown. V, J and clone size derive from that table, while D and trimming were established from the DNA sequence. This sample holds some 340,000 clones; around four fifths were observed only once. 2.1% of the sample rests with the top ten.

What this sample's treatment or condition label stands for: approximately 18 received Ad26.COV2.S at low or high dose, single or two shots; several received placebo; per-sample allocation not given. Repertoires of vaccine and placebo recipients were sequenced from samples collected on day 63 after the first injection. Cohort 1b enrolled about 25 adults aged 18-55 years at a single site in Boston, USA, between 29 July and 7 August 2020. Ad26.COV2.S consisted of a replication-incompetent adenovirus type 26 vector by which a prefusion-stabilized SARS-CoV-2 spike protein from the original Wuhan strain was expressed. The germline ends are 13 bases apart after V is trimmed by 6 bases and J by 7 bases. In the germline V gene, CDR1 corresponds to MNHEY and CDR2 to SVGAGI. The CDR3, cysteine through phenylalanine, is 14 amino acids long. Just CDR3 DNA is preserved here, 42 bases in frame from base 1.

This clonotype was sampled from a person between 18 and 65 years old who received the Ad26.COV2.S COVID-19 vaccine or a placebo. The specimen comprised peripheral blood, sampled in a trial of Ad26.COV2.S vaccine versus placebo. The V and J segments used are TRBV6-5 and TRBJ1-6, with a tentative D gene TRBD1 over 5 matching bases. The CDR3 region reads CASSLRQSNSPLHF. In nucleotides, the sequence is TGTGCCAGCAGCCTCAGACAGTCAAATTCACCCCTCCACTTT.